This T cell receptor beta chain was identified in a study of blood T cell repertoires in COVID-19. Background on the study: From T cells, B-cell-depleted T cells, or PBMCs came the material, which was cDNA or gDNA.

Original analysis: Researchers report that nucleated cell counts were estimated from reference gene primer amplification. Method: immunoSEQ multiplex PCR; TCRdb's copy keeps in-frame clones and lacks some. The DNA gave D and trimming, while V, J and clone size come from that table. Of roughly 330,000 clones in the sample, 87% were seen once. Grouping used clinical history reported by participants in a survey and questionnaire. Material: PBMCs or T cells enriched from blood (not recorded which). The TCR sequence derives from a woman aged 25 to 45 who had recovered from COVID-19.

CDR3 DNA sequence: TGTGCCAGTAGTATTACAGGGGTCAATGAAAAACTGTTTTTT. Residues: CASSITGVNEKLFF. The rearrangement uses TRBV19 and TRBJ1-4; 7 bases fit TRBD1. Losses at the gene ends were 3 bases for V and 5 bases for J; bases not matched to a gene: 3. The germline CDR1 and CDR2 sequences are LNHDA and SQIVND (reference sequence). There are 14 residues in the CDR3.